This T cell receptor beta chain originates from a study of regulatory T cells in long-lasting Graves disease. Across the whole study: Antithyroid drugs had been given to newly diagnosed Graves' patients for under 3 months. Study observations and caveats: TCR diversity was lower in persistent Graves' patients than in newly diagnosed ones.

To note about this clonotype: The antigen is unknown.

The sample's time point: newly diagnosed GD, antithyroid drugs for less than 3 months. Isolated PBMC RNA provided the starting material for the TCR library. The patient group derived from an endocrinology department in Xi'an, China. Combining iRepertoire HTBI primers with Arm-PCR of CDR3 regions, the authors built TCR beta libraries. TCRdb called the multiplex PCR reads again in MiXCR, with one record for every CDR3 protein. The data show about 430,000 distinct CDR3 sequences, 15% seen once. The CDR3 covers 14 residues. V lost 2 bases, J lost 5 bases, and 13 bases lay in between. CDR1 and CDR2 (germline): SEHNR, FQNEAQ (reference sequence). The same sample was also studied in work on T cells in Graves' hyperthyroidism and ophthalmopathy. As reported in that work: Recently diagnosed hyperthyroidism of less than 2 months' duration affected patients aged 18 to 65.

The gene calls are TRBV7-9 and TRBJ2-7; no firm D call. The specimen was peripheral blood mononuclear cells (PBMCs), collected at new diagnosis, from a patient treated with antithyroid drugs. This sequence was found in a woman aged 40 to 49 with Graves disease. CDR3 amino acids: CASSLLDRPNEQYF. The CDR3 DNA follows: TGTGCCAGCAGCTTACTAGACCGCCCAAACGAGCAGTACTTC.